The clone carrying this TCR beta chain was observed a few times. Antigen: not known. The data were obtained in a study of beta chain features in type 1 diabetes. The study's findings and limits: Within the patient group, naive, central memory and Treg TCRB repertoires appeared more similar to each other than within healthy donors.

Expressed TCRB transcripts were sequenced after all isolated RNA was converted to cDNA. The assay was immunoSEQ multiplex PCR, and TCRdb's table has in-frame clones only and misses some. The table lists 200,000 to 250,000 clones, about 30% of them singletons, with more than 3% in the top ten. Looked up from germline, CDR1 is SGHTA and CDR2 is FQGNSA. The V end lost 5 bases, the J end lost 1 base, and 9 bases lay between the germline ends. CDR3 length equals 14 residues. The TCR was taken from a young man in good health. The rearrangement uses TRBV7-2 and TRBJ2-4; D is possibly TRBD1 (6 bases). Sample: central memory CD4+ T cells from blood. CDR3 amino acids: CASSPDRAKNIQYF. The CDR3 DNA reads TGTGCCAGCAGCCCCGACAGGGCCAAAAACATTCAGTACTTC.